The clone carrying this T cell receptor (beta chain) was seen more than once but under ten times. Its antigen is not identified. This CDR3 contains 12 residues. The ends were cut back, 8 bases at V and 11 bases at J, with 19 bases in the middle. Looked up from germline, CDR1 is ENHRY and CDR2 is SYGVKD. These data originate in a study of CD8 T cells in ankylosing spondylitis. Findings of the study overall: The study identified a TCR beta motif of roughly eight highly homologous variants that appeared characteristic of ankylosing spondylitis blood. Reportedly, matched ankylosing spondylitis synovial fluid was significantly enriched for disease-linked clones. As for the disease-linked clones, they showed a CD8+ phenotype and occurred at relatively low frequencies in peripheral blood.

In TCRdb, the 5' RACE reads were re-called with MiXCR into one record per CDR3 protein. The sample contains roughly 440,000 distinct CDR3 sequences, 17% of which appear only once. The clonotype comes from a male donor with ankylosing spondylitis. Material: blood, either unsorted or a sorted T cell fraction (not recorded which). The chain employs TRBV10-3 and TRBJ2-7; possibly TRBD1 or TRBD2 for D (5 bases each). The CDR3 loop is CAIATGTGNEYF. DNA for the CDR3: TGTGCCATCGCCACCGGGACGGGCAACGAGTACTTC.